The rows below give T cell receptor beta chains drawn from one sample of a study of T-cell memory formation after mild COVID-19. Each CDR3 protein is one row after TCRdb ran MiXCR on the 5' RACE reads. This sample has about 110,000 distinct CDR3 sequences, with about 17% found just once. Sequencing input: PBMCs or a T cell subset sorted from them (not recorded which). These receptors came from an adult woman who had mild COVID-19 (a few samples of this study predate the infection). Cell type and time point are not known. Each CDR3 is given without its conserved first and last residue. Where a row states a size, it is once, few, many or the class of an expanded clone; other rows omit it.

>NA|TRBJ2-2|TRBV7-9
ASKITLGTGELF
>NA|TRBJ2-1|TRBV7-3
ASSPTSGLDNEQF
>few|TRBJ2-3|TRBV2
ASSGLEQGTDTQY
>few|TRBJ2-3|TRBV5-1
ASTLGQTSTDTQY
>NA|TRBJ2-1|TRBV9
ASSPAGQREVQF
>NA|TRBJ2-6|TRBV9
ASSVLLNLAGAPDGANVLT
>many|TRBJ2-2|TRBV15
ATSGTSGSLFANTGELF
>few|TRBJ2-3|TRBV6-2/TRBV6-3
ASSPAGGRTDTQY
>NA|TRBJ1-3|TRBV7-8
ASSLVPRGNTIY
>NA|TRBJ2-7|TRBV9
ASSPVWGVNFYEQY
>NA|TRBJ1-1|TRBV5-1
ASKETLNTEAF
>NA|TRBJ1-3|TRBV2
ASTAWRSSGNTIY
>few|TRBJ2-7|TRBV7-3
ASSLDAAGLPYEQY
>few|TRBJ1-2|TRBV4-2
ASSQETGSYGYT
>NA|TRBJ1-1|TRBV15
ATSRDRGNTEAF
>NA|TRBJ2-1|TRBV6-2/TRBV6-3
ASSYSTVGGLGLGRIDEQF
>few|TRBJ2-1|TRBV12-3/TRBV12-4
ASSVRLVQF
>NA|TRBJ2-7|TRBV7-6
ASSLGGQGPIYEQY
>NA|TRBJ2-3|TRBV24-1
ATSDPTDTQY
>many|TRBJ2-7|TRBV9
ASSVGTTNYEQY
>few|TRBJ1-2|TRBV12-3/TRBV12-4
ASSLGAAIPNYGYT
>NA|TRBJ2-1|TRBV12-3/TRBV12-4
ASESLGGPCV
>many|TRBJ2-3|TRBV7-6
ASSLGSQGPYTQY
>NA|TRBJ2-2|TRBV7-6
ASSAGLAGGPSGTGELF
>few|TRBJ2-7|TRBV4-1
ASSPRGGPGSYEQY
>few|TRBJ2-7|TRBV18
ASSPPASMSSYEQY
>many|TRBJ2-2|TRBV20-1
SARSGDSDPRNTGELF
>NA|TRBJ2-3|TRBV7-2
ASISLGSTDTQY
>few|TRBJ1-6|TRBV27
ASSLSGQGSPLH
>NA|TRBJ2-6|TRBV7-6
ASSLRDIGVVSGANVLT
>NA|TRBJ2-1|TRBV4-1
ASSPTGTSGTSSYNEQF
>few|TRBJ2-7|TRBV7-9
ASSLQQGWDNEQY